This entry is about one TCR beta chain. Its specificity is not known. Here immunoSEQ multiplex PCR was the method, and the copy in TCRdb shows in-frame clones only, minus some. The data show 25,000 to 35,000 clones, 88% seen once. The data derive from a study of T cells in localized non-small cell lung cancer. Findings of the study overall: Within adjacent lung there appeared a median roughly 60 of the top 100 tumor clones.

V lost 0 bases and J lost 8; bases outside the gene matches: 8. CDR1 is SGHRS, CDR2 YFSETQ, per germline. The CDR3 is 14 residues long. This material consisted of peripheral blood, taken before any cancer treatment. This TCR was sampled from a female donor older than 55 with stage III squamous cell lung carcinoma. The chain uses TRBV5-1 and TRBJ2-7; 7 nucleotides line up with TRBD1. CDR3 residues: CASSLGDRPTQQYF. CDR3 sequence (DNA): TGCGCCAGCAGCTTGGGGGACAGACCTACGCAGCAGTACTTC.